This TCR beta chain came from a study of cytomegalovirus exposure and HLA in healthy donors. The PCR contained 60 Vbeta and 13 Jbeta primers. Sequencing was performed with immunoSEQ multiplex PCR; in TCRdb, only in-frame clones are kept and a portion is missing. The sample lists tens of thousands of clones; less than 85% were seen once. This clone was counted between two and nine times. Deletions cut 2 bases from V and 2 bases from J, with 23 bases between. The CDR3 sequence is 19 residues long. Germline loops: CDR1 SGHAT, CDR2 FQNNGV. This TCR came from a woman aged 25 to 39 in good health and CMV-seropositive. The V and J genes are TRBV11-2 and TRBJ2-3; D is possibly TRBD2 (6 bases). Sequencing was carried out using PBMCs. CDR3 residues: CASSLWGSRGEMATDTQYF. For the CDR3, the DNA is TGTGCCAGCAGCTTATGGGGGTCTCGCGGGGAGATGGCCACAGATACGCAGTATTTT.